This entry lists 10 T cell receptor beta chains sequenced from one sample in a study of beta chain features in type 1 diabetes. The whole isolated RNA underwent reverse transcription, so sequencing captured expressed TCRB transcripts. The protocol was immunoSEQ multiplex PCR, while the TCRdb copy is restricted to in-frame clones and leaves out a portion. Seen here are roughly 450,000 clones, roughly 11% observed once, and the top ten hold approximately 0.05%. The specimen sequenced was naive CD4+ T cells from blood. These receptors were taken from a woman aged 18-29 years in good health.

The chain links TRBV5-1 to TRBJ2-5, with 8 nucleotides matching TRBD2. Germline loops: CDR1 SGHRS, CDR2 YFSETQ. Unmatched junction bases numbered 9, after V lost 3 bases and J lost 2 bases. This CDR3 has 16 amino acids. The CDR3 region is CASSSVPGLGQETQYF. In DNA, the CDR3 is TGCGCCAGCAGCTCAGTCCCGGGACTAGGTCAAGAGACCCAGTACTTC.

The rearrangement links TRBV29-1 to TRBJ2-3, with D possibly matching TRBD2 (5 bases). Trimming took 3 bases from V and 2 from J, leaving 12 bases between them. Per the germline V gene, CDR1 is SQVTM and CDR2 is ANQGSEA. This CDR3 region has 14 residues. CDR3: CSVDSRRDTDTQYF. The CDR3 region has the DNA TGCAGCGTTGATTCCCGACGGGACACAGATACGCAGTATTTT.

This clone has just a few counts. The chain combines TRBV5-4 with TRBJ2-3, with no clear D. Germline V gene sequence: CDR1 SGHNT, CDR2 YYREEE (reference sequence). V was pared by 4 bases and J by 6 bases, with 12 bases between. The CDR3 sequence is 13 residues long. The CDR3 protein is CASSQDYLDTQYF. The CDR3 bases are TGTGCCAGCAGCCAGGATTACCTGGATACGCAGTATTTT.

The V gene is TRBV14, the J gene TRBJ2-7; no firm D call. The CDR3 consists of 13 residues. Germline lookup yields CDR1 SGHDN and CDR2 FVKESK. Trimming took off 1 base at V and 6 bases at J, with 10 bases between the two ends. CDR3 sequence reads: CASSQVSAREQYF. Written as DNA, the CDR3 is TGTGCCAGCAGCCAAGTCTCTGCTCGCGAGCAGTACTTC.

This clone was observed a handful of times. This chain uses TRBV7-9 with TRBJ1-1; D not certain. Germline values: CDR1 SEHNR, CDR2 FQNEAQ (reference sequence). This CDR3 has 12 residues. The V gene lost 3 bases and the J gene lost 1 base, with 3 bases spanning the gap. CDR3 DNA sequence: TGTGCCAGCAGCTTCGGGAACACTGAAGCTTTCTTT. Protein product: CASSFGNTEAFF.

CDR3 in amino acids: CASSLSAVREVLAKNIQYF. In DNA form, the CDR3 reads TGTGCCAGCAGTTTAAGCGCGGTTAGAGAAGTACTAGCCAAAAACATTCAGTACTTC. This chain joins TRBV28 and TRBJ2-4, with unresolved D. Germline V gene lookup returns CDR1 MDHEN and CDR2 SYDVKM. The V and J ends lost 2 bases and 0 bases respectively, with 20 bases between them. The CDR3 covers 19 residues.

The chain combines TRBV14 with TRBJ2-6, with 9 bases identical to TRBD2. CDR1 and CDR2 (germline): SGHDN, FVKESK. V shed 0 bases and J 2 bases; nucleotides not matched to a gene: 11. The CDR3 extends over 20 amino acids. This CDR3 is CASSQDHGGRAYPGANVLTF. Written as DNA, the CDR3 is TGTGCCAGCAGCCAAGATCATGGCGGGAGGGCCTACCCTGGGGCCAACGTCCTGACTTTC.

This clone was seen repeatedly, ten times or more. The chain joins TRBV28 to TRBJ1-4; D is undetermined. Germline V gives CDR1 MDHEN, CDR2 SYDVKM. The V and J ends lost 8 bases and 8 bases respectively, with 12 bases between them. The CDR3 runs 12 residues. CDR3 DNA: TGTGCCAGCGGATACGGTGGGGAAAAACTGTTTTTT. Amino acid sequence: CASGYGGEKLFF. Full variable domain (missing parts from reference TRBV28 and TRBJ1-4): DVKVTQSSRYLVKRTGEKVFLECVQDMDHENMFWYRQDPGLGLRLIYFSYDVKMKEKGDIPEGYSVSREKKERFSLILESASTNQTSMYLCASGYGGEKLFFGSGTQLSVL.

The chain recombines TRBV9 with TRBJ2-1; the D gene is possibly TRBD2 (6 bases). The CDR3 totals 16 residues. Trimming pared 2 bases from V and 0 bases from J, leaving 12 bases between. CDR1 SGDLS and CDR2 YYNGEE come from the germline V gene. CDR3 DNA: TGTGCCAGCAGCGTGCTTAGCGGAAGCTCCTACAATGAGCAGTTCTTC. Amino acid sequence: CASSVLSGSSYNEQFF.

Turning to this clone: The identical CDR3 is also encoded by other nucleotide sequences in the sample. The V call is TRBV14, the J call TRBJ2-3; no firm D call. This CDR3 comprises 13 residues. Germline V gives CDR1 SGHDN, CDR2 FVKESK. The V end was cut by 3 bases, the J end by 1 base, with 5 bases between. As DNA, the CDR3 is TGTGCCAGCAGCCAGGTGGGCACAGATACGCAGTATTTT. Translated, it gives CASSQVGTDTQYF.